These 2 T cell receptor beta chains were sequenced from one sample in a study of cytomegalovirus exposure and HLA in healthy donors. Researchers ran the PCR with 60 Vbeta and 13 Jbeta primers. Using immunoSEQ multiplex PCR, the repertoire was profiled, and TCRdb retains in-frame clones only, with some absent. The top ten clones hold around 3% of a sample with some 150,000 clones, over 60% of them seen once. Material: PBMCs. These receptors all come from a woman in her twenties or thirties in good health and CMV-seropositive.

CDR3 in amino acids: CASSAQGLLGANVLTF. The DNA for the CDR3 is TGTGCCAGCAGCGCCCAGGGACTCTTAGGGGCCAACGTCCTGACTTTC. The chain uses TRBV7-9 and TRBJ2-6; weak D call: TRBD2 (6 bases). This CDR3 contains 16 residues. Trimming shortened V by 5 bases and J by 4 bases, and 15 bases separated the two germline ends. Germline V lookup: CDR1 SEHNR, CDR2 FQNEAQ (reference sequence).

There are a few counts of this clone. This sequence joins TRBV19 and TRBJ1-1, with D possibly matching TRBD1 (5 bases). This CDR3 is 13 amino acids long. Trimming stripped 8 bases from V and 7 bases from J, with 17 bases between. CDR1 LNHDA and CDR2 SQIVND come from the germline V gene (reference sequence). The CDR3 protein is CASRTGGAGEAFF. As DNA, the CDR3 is TGTGCCAGTCGTACGGGAGGGGCAGGTGAAGCTTTCTTT.